The T cell receptor (beta chain) described here comes from a study of blood T cell repertoires in COVID-19 (dated by TCRdb to about 2020). Background for the entire study: The collaborator samples originated in the United States, Italy and Spain and spanned the acute and convalescent phases of COVID-19. The prospective study material was composed of cDNA or gDNA derived from T cells, B-cell-depleted T cells, or PBMCs. Deeply sampled blood TCRbeta repertoires from subjects exposed to, actively infected with, or recovered from COVID-19 were included in the dataset. The repertoires were released in a freely available public database meant as a resource for research on the immune response to SARS-CoV-2. Nearly every sample came with metadata listing a de-identified subject ID, COVID-19 status, age in years and sex. The samples were drawn from two sources: the first 160 participants of the ongoing ImmuneRACE study, and about 1,300 subjects contributed by 6 global collaborators. Where HLA class I and class II types were available, the types were taken from metadata supplied by the sample provider, not from assay-based typing.

Enrolling through a virtual design, the prospective study's participants ranged in age from about 18 to 89 years and lived across 24 United States geographic areas. In the prospective study, cohorts were assigned on the basis of participant-reported clinical history obtained from a screening survey and a study questionnaire. Recovered participants in ImmuneRACE Cohort 3 were defined by two consecutive negative NP/OP PCR tests, clearance by a healthcare professional, or resolution of symptoms. In the prospective study, whole blood, serum and a nasopharyngeal or oropharyngeal swab were collected from each participant by mobile phlebotomists. Prospective study participants could optionally give additional blood draws and questionnaires over an approximately two-month period. Prospective study blood samples were shipped either frozen or at room temperature before DNA extraction. The immunoSEQ Assay, a bias-controlled multiplex PCR, was used to amplify TCRbeta CDR3 regions from genomic DNA. In the original analysis: Nucleated cell counts per sample were estimated from amplification of reference gene primers within the assay. To quantify the absolute abundance of each unique TCRbeta CDR3 rearrangement, sequence reads were collapsed and filtered. Productive Simpson clonality was computed per sample as the square root of Simpson's diversity index over productive rearrangements. Here the immuneACCESS table is served through TCRdb, limited to in-frame sequences with V and J called. Missing clones are a known gap in these copies; in checked studies unresolved V genes cover under half, and the rest lacks a known reason. That table furnishes V, J and clone size, whereas the DNA furnished D and trimming. The table for this sample lists some 490,000 clones; roughly nine tenths of them were counted only once. The ten largest clones add up to 7% to 10% of the sample.

Broader findings and caveats from the paper: The amount of clinical and demographic metadata varied by source and participant and was provided uncurated.

According to the germline V gene, CDR1 reads SGHVS and CDR2 reads FQNEAQ. The cysteine opens and the phenylalanine closes a CDR3 of 12 amino acids. Here the CDR3 DNA is all that survives: 36 bases in frame from base 1. The germline V end is reduced by 5 bases and the J end by 7 bases; junction bases left unmatched: 4. With regard to this clone: Its cognate antigen has yet to be identified. Base quality data are lacking; no much larger clone is found one base away.

The receptor chain draws on TRBV7-8 and TRBJ1-2; TRBD1 agrees with 7 junctional bases. The sample consisted of PBMCs or T cells enriched from blood (not recorded which). The source of this sequence is a woman in her sixties or seventies who had recovered from COVID-19. The encoded CDR3 is CASSRTGSGYTF. The nucleotide sequence is given as TGTGCCAGCAGCCGGACAGGATCTGGCTACACCTTC.